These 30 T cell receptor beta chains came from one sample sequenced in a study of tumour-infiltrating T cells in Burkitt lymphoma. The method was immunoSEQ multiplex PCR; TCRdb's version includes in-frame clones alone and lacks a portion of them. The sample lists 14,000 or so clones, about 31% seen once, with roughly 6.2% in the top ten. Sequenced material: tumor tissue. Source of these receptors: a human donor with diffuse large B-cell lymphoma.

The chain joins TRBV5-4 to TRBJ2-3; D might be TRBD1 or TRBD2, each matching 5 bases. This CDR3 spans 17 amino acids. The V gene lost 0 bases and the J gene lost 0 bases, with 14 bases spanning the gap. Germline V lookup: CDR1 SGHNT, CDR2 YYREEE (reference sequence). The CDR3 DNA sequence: TGTGCCAGCAGCTTGGAGCTAGTCGGGGCCAGCACAGATACGCAGTATTTT. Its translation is CASSLELVGASTDTQYF.

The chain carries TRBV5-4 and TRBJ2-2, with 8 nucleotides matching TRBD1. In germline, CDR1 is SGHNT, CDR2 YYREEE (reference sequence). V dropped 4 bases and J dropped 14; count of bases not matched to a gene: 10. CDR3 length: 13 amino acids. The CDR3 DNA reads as TGTGCCAGCAGCCCTAGCAAGGACAGGGCCCTGTTTTTT. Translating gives CASSPSKDRALFF.

The CDR3 sequence: CAWSVLDEQYF. The CDR3 bases are TGTGCCTGGAGTGTATTGGACGAGCAGTACTTC. The gene calls are TRBV30 and TRBJ2-7; the D is unclear. Trimming removed 0 bases at V and 5 bases at J, with 5 bases between. Per germline, CDR1 GTSNPN and CDR2 SVGIG (reference sequence). This CDR3 has 11 residues.

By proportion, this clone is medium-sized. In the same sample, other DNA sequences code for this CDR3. In DNA form, the CDR3 reads TGCGCCAGCAGCCAAGATCCAGGGAACACTGAAGCTTTCTTT. Translated: CASSQDPGNTEAFF. The chain combines TRBV4-1 with TRBJ1-1; no firm D call. The CDR3 sequence is 14 residues long. V was trimmed by 0 bases and J by 1 base, leaving 6 bases between them. Germline V lookup: CDR1 MGHRA, CDR2 YSYEKL.

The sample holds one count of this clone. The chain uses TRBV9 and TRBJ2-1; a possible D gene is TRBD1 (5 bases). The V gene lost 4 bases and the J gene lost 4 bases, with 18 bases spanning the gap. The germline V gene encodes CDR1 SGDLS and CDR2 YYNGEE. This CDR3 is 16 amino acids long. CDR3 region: CASSPRQPSIYNEQFF. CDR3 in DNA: TGTGCCAGCAGCCCTCGACAGCCTTCTATATACAATGAGCAGTTCTTC.

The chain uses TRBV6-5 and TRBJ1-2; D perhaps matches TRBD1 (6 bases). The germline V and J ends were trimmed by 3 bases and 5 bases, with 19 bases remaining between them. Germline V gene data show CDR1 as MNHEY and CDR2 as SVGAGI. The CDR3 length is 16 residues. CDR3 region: CASSYNPRGGGYGYTF. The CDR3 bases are TGTGCCAGCAGTTATAACCCCAGGGGAGGGGGATATGGCTACACCTTC.

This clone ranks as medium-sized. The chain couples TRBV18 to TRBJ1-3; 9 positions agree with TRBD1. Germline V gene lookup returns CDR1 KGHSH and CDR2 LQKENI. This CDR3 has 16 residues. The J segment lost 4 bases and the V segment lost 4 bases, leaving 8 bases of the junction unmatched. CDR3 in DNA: TGTGCCAGCTCACAGCGACAGGGGGTTTCGGGAAACACCATATATTTT. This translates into CASSQRQGVSGNTIYF.

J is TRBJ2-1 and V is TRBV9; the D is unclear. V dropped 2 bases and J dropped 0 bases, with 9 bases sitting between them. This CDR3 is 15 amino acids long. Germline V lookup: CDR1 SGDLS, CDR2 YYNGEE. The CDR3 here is CASSVDTSSYNEQFF. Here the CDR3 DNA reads TGTGCCAGCAGCGTCGACACCAGCTCCTACAATGAGCAGTTCTTC.

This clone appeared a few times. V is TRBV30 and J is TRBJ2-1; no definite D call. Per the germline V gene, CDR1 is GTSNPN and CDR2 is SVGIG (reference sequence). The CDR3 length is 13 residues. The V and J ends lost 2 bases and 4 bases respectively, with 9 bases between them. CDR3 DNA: TGTGCCTGGAGTCTTGAAGCTTACAATGAGCAGTTCTTC. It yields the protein CAWSLEAYNEQFF.

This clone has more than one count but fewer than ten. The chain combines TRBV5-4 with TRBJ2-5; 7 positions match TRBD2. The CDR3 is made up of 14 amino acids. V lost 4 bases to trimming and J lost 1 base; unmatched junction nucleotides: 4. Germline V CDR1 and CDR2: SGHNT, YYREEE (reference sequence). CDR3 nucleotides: TGTGCCAGCAGCCCTTCGGGGGGCCAAGAGACCCAGTACTTC. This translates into CASSPSGGQETQYF.

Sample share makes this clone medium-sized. The CDR3 protein is CASSLLESQETQYF. The CDR3 bases are TGTGCCAGCAGTTTACTCGAGTCCCAGGAGACCCAGTACTTC. This rearrangement joins TRBV27 to TRBJ2-5; D is unresolved. Germline loops: CDR1 MNHEY, CDR2 SMNVEV (reference sequence). V was trimmed by 2 bases and J by 5 bases, leaving 12 bases between them. The CDR3 spans 14 residues.

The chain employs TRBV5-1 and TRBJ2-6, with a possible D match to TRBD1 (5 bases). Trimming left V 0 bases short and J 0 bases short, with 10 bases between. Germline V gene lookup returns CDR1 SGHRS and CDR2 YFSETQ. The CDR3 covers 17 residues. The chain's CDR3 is CASSLARDSSGANVLTF. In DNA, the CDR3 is TGCGCCAGCAGCTTGGCCAGGGATAGCTCTGGGGCCAACGTCCTGACTTTC.

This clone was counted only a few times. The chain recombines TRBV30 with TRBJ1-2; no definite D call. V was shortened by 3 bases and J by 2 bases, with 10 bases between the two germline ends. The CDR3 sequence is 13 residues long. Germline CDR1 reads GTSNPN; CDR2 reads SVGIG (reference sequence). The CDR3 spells CAWSTGTNYGYTF. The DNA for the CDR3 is TGTGCCTGGAGCACGGGTACAAACTATGGCTACACCTTC.

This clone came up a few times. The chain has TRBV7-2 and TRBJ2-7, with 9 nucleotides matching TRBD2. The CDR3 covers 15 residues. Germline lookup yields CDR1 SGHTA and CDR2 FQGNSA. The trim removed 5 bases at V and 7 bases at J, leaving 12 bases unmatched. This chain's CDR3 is CASSPRGGAGGEQYF. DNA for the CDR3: TGTGCCAGCAGCCCCCGGGGGGGCGCGGGGGGGGAGCAGTACTTC.

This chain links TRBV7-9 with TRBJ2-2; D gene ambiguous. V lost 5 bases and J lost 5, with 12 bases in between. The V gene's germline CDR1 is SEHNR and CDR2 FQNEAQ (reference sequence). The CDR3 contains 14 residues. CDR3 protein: CASSDLGDTGELFF. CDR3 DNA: TGTGCCAGCAGCGACCTGGGTGATACCGGGGAGCTGTTTTTT.

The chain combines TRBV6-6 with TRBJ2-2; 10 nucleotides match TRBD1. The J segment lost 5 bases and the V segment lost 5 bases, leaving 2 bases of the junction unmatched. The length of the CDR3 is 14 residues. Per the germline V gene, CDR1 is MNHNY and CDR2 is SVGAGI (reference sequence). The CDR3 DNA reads TGTGCCAGCAGTCGGGACAGGGGTACCGGGGAGCTGTTTTTT. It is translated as CASSRDRGTGELFF.

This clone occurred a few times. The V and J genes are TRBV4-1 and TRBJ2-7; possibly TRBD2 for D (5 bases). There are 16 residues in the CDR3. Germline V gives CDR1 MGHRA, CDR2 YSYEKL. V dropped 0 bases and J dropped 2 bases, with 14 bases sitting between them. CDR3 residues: CASSQDEQDSTYEQYF. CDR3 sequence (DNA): TGCGCCAGCAGCCAAGATGAGCAGGACTCAACCTACGAGCAGTACTTC.

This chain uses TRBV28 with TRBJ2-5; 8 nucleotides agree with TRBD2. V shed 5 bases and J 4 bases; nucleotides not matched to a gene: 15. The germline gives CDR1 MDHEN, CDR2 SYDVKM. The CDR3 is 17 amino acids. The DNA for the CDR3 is TGTGCCAGCAGTACCCTCTCGGCGGGAGGCCCCCGAGAGACCCAGTACTTC. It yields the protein CASSTLSAGGPRETQYF.

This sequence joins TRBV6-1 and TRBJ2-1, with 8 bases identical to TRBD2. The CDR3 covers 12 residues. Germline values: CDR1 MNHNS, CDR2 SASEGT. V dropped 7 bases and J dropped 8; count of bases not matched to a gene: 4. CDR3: CASMGLVYEQFF. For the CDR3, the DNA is TGTGCCAGCATGGGACTAGTCTATGAGCAGTTCTTC.

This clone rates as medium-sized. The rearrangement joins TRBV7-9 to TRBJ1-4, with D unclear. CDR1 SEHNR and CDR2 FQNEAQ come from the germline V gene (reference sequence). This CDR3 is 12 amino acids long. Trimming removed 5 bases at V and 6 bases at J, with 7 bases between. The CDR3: CASSHGHEKLFF. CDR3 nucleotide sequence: TGTGCCAGCAGCCACGGACATGAAAAACTGTTTTTT. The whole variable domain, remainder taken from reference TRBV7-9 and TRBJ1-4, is DTGVSQNPRHKITKRGQNVTFRCDPISEHNRLYWYRQTLGQGPEFLTYFQNEAQLEKSRLLSDRFSAERPKGSFSTLEIQRTEQGDSAMYLCASSHGHEKLFFGSGTQLSVL.

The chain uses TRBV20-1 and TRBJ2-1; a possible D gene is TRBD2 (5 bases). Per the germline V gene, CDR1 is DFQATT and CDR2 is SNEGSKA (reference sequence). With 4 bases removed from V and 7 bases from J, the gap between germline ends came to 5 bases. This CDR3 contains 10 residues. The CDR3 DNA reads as TGCAGTGCTACGGGAAATGAGCAGTTCTTC. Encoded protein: CSATGNEQFF.

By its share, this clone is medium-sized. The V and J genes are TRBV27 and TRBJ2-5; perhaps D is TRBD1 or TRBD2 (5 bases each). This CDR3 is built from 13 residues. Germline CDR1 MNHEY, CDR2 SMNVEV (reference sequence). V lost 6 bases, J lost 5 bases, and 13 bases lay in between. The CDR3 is CASSPRGWETQYF. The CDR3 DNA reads TGTGCCAGCAGCCCCCGGGGCTGGGAGACCCAGTACTTC.

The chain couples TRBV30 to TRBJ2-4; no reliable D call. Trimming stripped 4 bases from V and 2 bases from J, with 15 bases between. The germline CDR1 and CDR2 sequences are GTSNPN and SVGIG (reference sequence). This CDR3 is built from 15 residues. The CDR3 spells CAWTPARVTKNIQYF. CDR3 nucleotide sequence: TGTGCCTGGACCCCGGCTCGGGTCACCAAAAACATTCAGTACTTC.

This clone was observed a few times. CDR3 DNA sequence: TGTGCCAGCAGCTTGGGTCAGGGCATTGGAAACACCATATATTTT. Its protein is CASSLGQGIGNTIYF. V gene TRBV5-4 combines with J gene TRBJ1-3, with D maybe TRBD1 (5 bases). The V end was cut by 0 bases, the J end by 3 bases, with 10 bases between. Germline V lookup: CDR1 SGHNT, CDR2 YYREEE (reference sequence). This CDR3 region has 15 residues.

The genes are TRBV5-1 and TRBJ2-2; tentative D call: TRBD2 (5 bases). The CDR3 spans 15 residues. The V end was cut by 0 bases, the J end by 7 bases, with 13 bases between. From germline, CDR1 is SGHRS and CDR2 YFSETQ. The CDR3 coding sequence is TGCGCCAGCAGCTTGGAAGAGAGGGTATACGGGGAGCTGTTTTTT. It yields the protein CASSLEERVYGELFF.

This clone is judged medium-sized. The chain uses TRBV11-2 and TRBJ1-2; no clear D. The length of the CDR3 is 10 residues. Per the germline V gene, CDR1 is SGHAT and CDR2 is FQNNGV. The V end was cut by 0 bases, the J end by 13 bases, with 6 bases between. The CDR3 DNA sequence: TGTGCCAGCAGCTTAGACGCGTCCACCTTC. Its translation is CASSLDASTF.

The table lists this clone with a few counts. CDR3 loop: CASSVGDTDTQYF. CDR3 sequence (DNA): TGTGCCAGCAGCGTAGGGGACACAGATACGCAGTATTTT. This chain connects TRBV9 to TRBJ2-3; D remains ambiguous. V was clipped by 0 bases and J by 2 bases, with 4 bases between them. CDR1 and CDR2 (germline): SGDLS, YYNGEE. The CDR3 consists of 13 residues.

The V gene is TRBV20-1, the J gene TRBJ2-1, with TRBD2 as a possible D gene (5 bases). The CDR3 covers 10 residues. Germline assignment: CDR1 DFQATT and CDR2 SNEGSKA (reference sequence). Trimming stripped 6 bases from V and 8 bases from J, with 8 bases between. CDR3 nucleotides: TGCAGTGCCCAGAGGGATGAGCAGTTCTTC. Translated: CSAQRDEQFF.

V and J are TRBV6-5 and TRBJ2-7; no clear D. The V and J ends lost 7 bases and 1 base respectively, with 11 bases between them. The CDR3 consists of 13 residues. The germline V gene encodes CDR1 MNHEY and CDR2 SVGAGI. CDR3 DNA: TGTGCCAGCAAGGAACACGGGTCCTACGAGCAGTACTTC. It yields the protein CASKEHGSYEQYF.

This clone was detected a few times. CDR3 in DNA: TGTGCCAGCAGCAGCACCGACGGGAGTAGTTACGAGCAGTACTTC. It yields the protein CASSSTDGSSYEQYF. The chain recombines TRBV14 with TRBJ2-7; possibly TRBD2 for D (6 bases). Germline V lookup: CDR1 SGHDN, CDR2 FVKESK. CDR3 length equals 15 residues. Trimming cost V 5 bases and J 4 bases, with 18 bases left between them.